This T cell receptor beta chain was sequenced in a study of T cell changes during pregnancy in multiple sclerosis. TCRdb's table, derived via immunoSEQ multiplex PCR, lists solely in-frame clones and lacks some. The sample records 45,000 to 70,000 clones, 92% being singletons. This sequence was found in a female donor with multiple sclerosis, enrolled in a pregnancy study. This sample comprised CD4+ T cells from peripheral blood mononuclear cells, obtained in the second trimester of pregnancy.

The CDR3 reads CASSLETGLGPGEQYF. CDR3 DNA: TGCGCCAGCAGCTTGGAGACAGGACTAGGACCGGGCGAGCAGTACTTC. V usage is TRBV5-1 and J usage is TRBJ2-7; maybe TRBD2 (7 bases). The germline V gene has CDR1 SGHRS and CDR2 YFSETQ. Trimming removed 0 bases from V and 6 bases from J, with 19 bases in between. This CDR3 comprises 16 residues. The entire variable domain, with the rest obtained from reference TRBV5-1 and TRBJ2-7, is as follows: KAGVTQTPRYLIKTRGQQVTLSCSPISGHRSVSWYQQTPGQGLQFLFEYFSETQRNKGNFPGRFSGRQFSNSRSEMNVSTLELGDSALYLCASSLETGLGPGEQYFGPGTRLTVT.